Sequencing of this TCR beta chain was carried out in a study of blood T cell repertoires in COVID-19. Study in general: Sources were T cells, B-cell-depleted T cells, or PBMCs; the material itself was cDNA or gDNA.

Concerning this clone: The sample contains more than one DNA sequence encoding this CDR3.

Original analysis: Scientists estimated how many nucleated cells there were by amplifying reference gene primers. The assay was immunoSEQ multiplex PCR, and TCRdb's table has in-frame clones only and misses some. The V and J calls and clone size are taken from that table; D and trimming were inferred from the DNA. The table records roughly 460,000 clones, roughly 90% of them present only once. V shed 0 bases and J shed 2 bases, with 9 bases lying between them. Germline V gene sequence: CDR1 SGDLS, CDR2 YYNGEE. This CDR3 is 14 amino acids long. Sequencing input: peripheral blood. The TCR originated in a man between 18 and 29 years old with COVID-19, enrolled during active disease. The rearrangement uses TRBV9 and TRBJ2-7, with D unresolved. For the CDR3, the DNA is TGTGCCAGCAGCGTAGCTTTGGGCGCCTACGAGCAGTACTTC. It specifies CASSVALGAYEQYF.